This entry lists 29 T cell receptor beta chains sequenced from one sample in a study of blood T cell repertoires in COVID-19 (TCRdb year 2020). The library was built by means of the immunoSEQ multiplex PCR assay. TCRdb's version of the immuneACCESS table is confined to in-frame rearrangements and falls short of the full clone set. An unresolved V gene accounts for under half of the shortfall where checked; the remainder is of unknown origin. A total of 120,000 or so clones appear in this sample, approximately 87% of them only once. Approximately 8% of the sample rests with the top ten. The sequencing sample was made of peripheral blood. These receptor sequences come from a man aged 50-60 years with acute or convalescent COVID-19.

CDR3 sequence: CASSPNRGRKDIQYF. In DNA form, the CDR3 reads TGTGCCAGCAGCCCCAACAGGGGGCGGAAAGACATTCAGTACTTC. The rearrangement links TRBV5-6 to TRBJ2-4; 9 bases are shared with TRBD1. Germline values: CDR1 SGHDT, CDR2 YYEEEE. The trim removed 4 bases at V and 8 bases at J, leaving 10 bases unmatched. The CDR3 loop spans 15 amino acids. Variable domain in full (rest from reference TRBV5-6 and TRBJ2-4): DAGVTQSPTHLIKTRGQQVTLRCSPKSGHDTVSWYQQALGQGPQFIFQYYEEEERQRGNFPDRFSGHQFPNYSSELNVNALLLGDSALYLCASSPNRGRKDIQYFGAGTRLSVL.

This chain joins TRBV4-1 and TRBJ2-7; tentatively, D is TRBD1 (6 bases). This CDR3 is built from 14 residues. From germline, CDR1 is MGHRA and CDR2 YSYEKL. Trimming removed 0 bases at V and 2 bases at J, with 8 bases between. CDR3 DNA sequence: TGCGCCAGCAGCCAAGAGGACAGTACCTACGAGCAGTACTTC. Translation gives CASSQEDSTYEQYF.

This clone was picked up one time. The chain couples TRBV6-5 to TRBJ1-2; 7 bases agree with TRBD1. The V gene end was trimmed by 6 bases and the J gene end by 5 bases; junction bases not matched to a gene: 9. The length of the CDR3 is 14 residues. Germline CDR1 MNHEY, CDR2 SVGAGI. The DNA of the CDR3 is TGTGCCAGCAGCCGACAGGGTTCGTGGTATGGCTACACCTTC. Translating gives CASSRQGSWYGYTF.

This chain links TRBV6-5 with TRBJ2-1; tentative D call: TRBD2 (7 bases). V lost 0 bases to trimming and J lost 4 bases, with 13 bases between them. The CDR3 extends over 16 amino acids. The germline CDR1 and CDR2 sequences are MNHEY and SVGAGI. DNA of the CDR3: TGTGCCAGCAGTTACTCGGGGGGGCCCAATTACAATGAGCAGTTCTTC. It codes for CASSYSGGPNYNEQFF.

This sequence joins TRBV5-6 and TRBJ1-6; perhaps TRBD1 as D (5 bases). V gave up 4 bases and J gave up 0 bases, with 11 bases separating them. This CDR3 comprises 16 residues. From germline, CDR1 is SGHDT and CDR2 YYEEEE. CDR3 nucleotide sequence: TGTGCCAGCAGCCAACCGGACATCTCCTATAATTCACCCCTCCACTTT. Translation: CASSQPDISYNSPLHF.

The CDR3 region has the DNA TGTGCCAGCAGCCAACTAGGATCTCAAGAGACCCAGTACTTC. Protein: CASSQLGSQETQYF. This rearrangement joins TRBV7-9 to TRBJ2-5, with D possibly matching TRBD2 (5 bases). CDR3 length equals 14 residues. Germline V gene data show CDR1 as SEHNR and CDR2 as FQNEAQ (reference sequence). Deletions cut 5 bases from V and 2 bases from J, with 12 bases between.

V usage is TRBV2 and J usage is TRBJ1-3, with 7 bases identical to TRBD1. The V segment lost 5 bases and the J segment 1 base; nucleotides outside the gene matches: 8. This CDR3 comprises 16 residues. Germline V CDR1 and CDR2: SNHLY, FYNNEI. The CDR3 sequence is CASSLQGIGSGNTIYF. The CDR3 nucleotides are TGTGCCAGCAGTCTACAGGGGATAGGATCTGGAAACACCATATATTTT.

J is TRBJ2-3 and V is TRBV15; 7 bases align to TRBD1. The CDR3 totals 18 residues. CDR1 and CDR2 (germline): LNHNV, YYDKDF (reference sequence). After removal of 1 base from V and 0 bases from J, the junction contained 10 bases not matched to a gene. The CDR3, as DNA: TGTGCCACCAGCAGAGTGTATCGGACAGGTTTGAGCACAGATACGCAGTATTTT. This gives the protein CATSRVYRTGLSTDTQYF.

The chain recombines TRBV29-1 with TRBJ2-2; 9 bases map to TRBD1. The germline V gene has CDR1 SQVTM and CDR2 ANQGSEA. V was clipped by 6 bases and J by 4 bases; unmatched bases: 9. The length of the CDR3 is 15 residues. The CDR3 loop is CSVSTGGGSTGELFF. In DNA form, the CDR3 reads TGCAGCGTCTCGACAGGGGGAGGAAGCACCGGGGAGCTGTTTTTT.

V gene TRBV2 combines with J gene TRBJ2-6, with 7 bases aligning to TRBD2. The CDR3 runs to 18 residues. Germline V gene sequence: CDR1 SNHLY, CDR2 FYNNEI. Trimming took 9 bases from V and 2 from J; bases not matched to a gene: 16. The CDR3 region has the DNA TGTGCCAGAGGATACTTGGCTTCCCGGGGGGCTGGGGCCAACGTCCTGACTTTC. It codes for CARGYLASRGAGANVLTF. The variable domain in full, completed from reference TRBV2 and TRBJ2-6, reads EPEVTQTPSHQVTQMGQEVILRCVPISNHLYFYWYRQILGQKVEFLVSFYNNEISEKSEIFDDQFSVERPDGSNFTLKIRSTKLEDSAMYFCARGYLASRGAGANVLTFGAGSRLTVL.

The V call is TRBV7-7, the J call TRBJ2-1; the match to TRBD2 covers 11 bases. Germline CDR1 SSHAT, CDR2 FNYEAQ (reference sequence). This CDR3 is 15 amino acids long. V lost 5 bases and J lost 6; bases outside the gene matches: 6. CDR3 DNA: TGTGCCAGCAGCGAAGGGCTAGCGGGAGGCAATGAGCAGTTCTTC. Its protein product is CASSEGLAGGNEQFF.

This clone was counted only a few times. The J gene is TRBJ2-3, the V gene TRBV2, with D tentatively TRBD1 (6 bases). From germline, CDR1 is SNHLY and CDR2 FYNNEI. V dropped 7 bases and J dropped 2 bases, with 19 bases sitting between them. The CDR3 is 16 residues long. The CDR3 protein is CASMGARGKNTDTQYF. In nucleotides, the CDR3 is TGTGCCAGCATGGGTGCGAGGGGGAAAAACACAGATACGCAGTATTTT.

This chain connects TRBV19 to TRBJ2-2, with 8 bases lining up with TRBD1. This CDR3 has 15 amino acids. Germline loops: CDR1 LNHDA, CDR2 SQIVND (reference sequence). The V gene end was trimmed by 4 bases and the J gene end by 4 bases; junction bases not matched to a gene: 5. The CDR3 spells CASSTRGRGTGELFF. DNA for the CDR3: TGTGCCAGTAGTACCAGGGGGCGCGGCACCGGGGAGCTGTTTTTT.

The rearrangement joins TRBV28 to TRBJ2-5; no clear D. Trimming took off 4 bases at V and 7 bases at J, with 10 bases between the two ends. Looked up from germline, CDR1 is MDHEN and CDR2 is SYDVKM. The CDR3 is 12 residues long. This chain's CDR3 is CASSSTRGTQYF. Here the CDR3 DNA reads TGTGCCAGCAGTTCCACACGTGGGACCCAGTACTTC. The variable domain in full, with the rest retrieved from reference TRBV28 and TRBJ2-5, is DVKVTQSSRYLVKRTGEKVFLECVQDMDHENMFWYRQDPGLGLRLIYFSYDVKMKEKGDIPEGYSVSREKKERFSLILESASTNQTSMYLCASSSTRGTQYFGPGTRLLVL.

The V gene is TRBV5-6, the J gene TRBJ2-1; 8 nucleotides line up with TRBD1. Per germline, CDR1 SGHDT and CDR2 YYEEEE. V shed 5 bases and J 6 bases; nucleotides not matched to a gene: 10. CDR3 length: 15 amino acids. The CDR3 loop is CASSRGQVMRNEQFF. The CDR3 DNA follows: TGTGCCAGCAGTAGGGGACAGGTAATGCGCAATGAGCAGTTCTTC.

The chain carries TRBV29-1 and TRBJ2-4, with 10 nucleotides matching TRBD1. The CDR3 covers 12 residues. V lost 7 bases, J lost 8 bases, and 5 bases stayed unmatched. The germline V gene encodes CDR1 SQVTM and CDR2 ANQGSEA. This CDR3 reads CSAPGQGYIQYF. In DNA, the CDR3 is TGCAGCGCCCCGGGACAGGGGTACATTCAGTACTTC.

The chain employs TRBV19 and TRBJ2-4, with TRBD2 as a possible D gene (5 bases). Between the trimmed V and J ends, which lost 0 bases and 0 bases, there was a span of 15 bases. This CDR3 spans 18 amino acids. Germline V CDR1 and CDR2: LNHDA, SQIVND (reference sequence). CDR3 DNA: TGTGCCAGTAGTATAGATCCCCGCTCAGGACTAGCCAAAAACATTCAGTACTTC. This gives the protein CASSIDPRSGLAKNIQYF.

The chain links TRBV29-1 to TRBJ1-5; 7 bases map to TRBD1. V was pared by 4 bases and J by 5 bases, with 14 bases of the junction left unmatched. Germline-derived CDR1 and CDR2 are SQVTM and ANQGSEA. CDR3 length equals 16 residues. The CDR3 protein is CSVVIRGQAYDQPQHF. The DNA for the CDR3 is TGCAGCGTTGTAATCAGAGGACAGGCGTATGATCAGCCCCAGCATTTT.

The CDR3 nucleotides read TGTGCCAGCAGCTTAGAAGGGCTAGCGGGCTTTTACGAGCAGTACTTC. It encodes CASSLEGLAGFYEQYF. The chain has TRBV7-9 and TRBJ2-7; TRBD2 matches at 8 bases. CDR1 is SEHNR and CDR2 is FQNEAQ in the germline V gene (reference sequence). CDR3 length equals 16 residues. With 1 base clipped from V and 4 bases from J, the junction kept 9 bases outside the gene matches.

The chain combines TRBV18 with TRBJ2-3; TRBD2 agrees at 13 bases. CDR3 length: 19 residues. Per the germline V gene, CDR1 is KGHSH and CDR2 is LQKENI. The V segment lost 3 bases and the J segment 2 bases; nucleotides outside the gene matches: 11. CDR3 bases: TGTGCCAGCTCACCGTTCGAACTAGCGGGAGGGCAAGACACAGATACGCAGTATTTT. Translating it yields CASSPFELAGGQDTDTQYF. The full variable domain, in which reference TRBV18 and TRBJ2-3 provide the parts outside the CDR3, is NAGVMQNPRHLVRRRGQEARLRCSPMKGHSHVYWYRQLPEEGLKFMVYLQKENIIDESGMPKERFSAEFPKEGPSILRIQQVVRGDSAAYFCASSPFELAGGQDTDTQYFGPGTRLTVL.

This clone was counted only a few times. The chain links TRBV30 to TRBJ2-1; 10 nucleotides align to TRBD2. Unmatched junction bases numbered 7, after V lost 4 bases and J lost 7 bases. CDR1 GTSNPN and CDR2 SVGIG come from the germline V gene (reference sequence). There are 14 residues in the CDR3. In nucleotides, the CDR3 is TGTGCCTGGACTCGGGGACTAGCGTTGAATGAGCAGTTCTTC. Protein product: CAWTRGLALNEQFF.

Here the CDR3 reads CASSRTGGTEAFF. CDR3 in DNA: TGTGCCAGCTCGAGGACAGGGGGGACCGAAGCTTTCTTT. This chain links TRBV6-5 with TRBJ1-1; 10 nucleotides align to TRBD1. CDR3 length: 13 amino acids. V was clipped by 8 bases and J by 8 bases; unmatched bases: 8. CDR1 and CDR2 (germline): MNHEY, SVGAGI.

The chain carries TRBV5-6 and TRBJ1-3; no definite D call. The germline V gene has CDR1 SGHDT and CDR2 YYEEEE. The CDR3 sequence is 16 residues long. V was pared by 0 bases and J by 1 base, with 11 bases between. This CDR3 reads CASSLGPRKSGNTIYF. CDR3 DNA sequence: TGTGCCAGCAGCTTGGGCCCGCGGAAATCTGGAAACACCATATATTTT.

V is TRBV12-5 and J is TRBJ1-5, with TRBD1 as a possible D gene (5 bases). The V and J ends lost 0 bases and 2 bases respectively, with 14 bases between them. Per germline, CDR1 LGHNT and CDR2 FRNRAP. This CDR3 has 17 amino acids. CDR3 DNA: TGTGCTAGTGGTTTGGTAGTCGGGGGAAGGGGCAATCAGCCCCAGCATTTT. Translation gives CASGLVVGGRGNQPQHF. Full variable domain (rest looked up from reference TRBV12-5 and TRBJ1-5): DARVTQTPRHKVTEMGQEVTMRCQPILGHNTVFWYRQTMMQGLELLAYFRNRAPLDDSGMPKDRFSAEMPDATLATLKIQPSEPRDSAVYFCASGLVVGGRGNQPQHFGDGTRLSIL.

V gene TRBV5-4 combines with J gene TRBJ2-7, with TRBD2 as a possible D gene (6 bases). This CDR3 has 15 amino acids. The germline gives CDR1 SGHNT, CDR2 YYREEE (reference sequence). Between the trimmed V and J ends, which lost 4 bases and 1 base, there was a span of 15 bases. CDR3 DNA: TGTGCCAGCAGCGGGTCGGGACTCGATTCCTACGAGCAGTACTTC. Translation: CASSGSGLDSYEQYF.

The V call is TRBV5-1, the J call TRBJ2-2; 9 bases fit TRBD2. Germline V CDR1 and CDR2: SGHRS, YFSETQ. The CDR3 contains 16 residues. V dropped 0 bases and J dropped 8; count of bases not matched to a gene: 8. The CDR3, as DNA: TGCGCCAGCAGCTTGGGGGCTAGCGGGATACTTGGGGAGCTGTTTTTT. Its translation: CASSLGASGILGELFF. Filled out from reference TRBV5-1 and TRBJ2-2, the complete variable domain reads KAGVTQTPRYLIKTRGQQVTLSCSPISGHRSVSWYQQTPGQGLQFLFEYFSETQRNKGNFPGRFSGRQFSNSRSEMNVSTLELGDSALYLCASSLGASGILGELFFGEGSRLTVL.

The V call is TRBV6-6, the J call TRBJ1-5, with 7 bases that match TRBD1. The CDR3 length is 14 residues. Looked up from germline, CDR1 is MNHNY and CDR2 is SVGAGI (reference sequence). The V segment lost 6 bases and the J segment 4 bases; nucleotides outside the gene matches: 6. The CDR3 DNA reads TGTGCCAGCAGGCCCGGGACAGTAAATCAGCCCCAGCATTTT. Translated: CASRPGTVNQPQHF.

In its sample, this clone was seen once. Other nucleotide sequences in the sample specify the same CDR3. The CDR3 reads CASSGTSGTDTQYF. CDR3 coding DNA: TGTGCCAGCAGCGGGACTAGCGGCACAGATACGCAGTATTTT. The chain couples TRBV5-8 to TRBJ2-3, with 10 bases matching TRBD2. The CDR3 sequence is 14 residues long. After removal of 4 bases from V and 1 base from J, the junction contained 0 bases not matched to a gene. Germline V gene data show CDR1 as SGHTS and CDR2 as YDEGEE.

The genes are TRBV19 and TRBJ1-1; D may be TRBD1 (6 bases). The CDR3 contains 11 residues. The V end was cut by 5 bases, the J end by 8 bases, with 9 bases between. The germline V gene encodes CDR1 LNHDA and CDR2 SQIVND (reference sequence). The CDR3 spells CASSATGEAFF. The CDR3 coding sequence is TGTGCCAGTAGTGCCACAGGGGAAGCTTTCTTT.